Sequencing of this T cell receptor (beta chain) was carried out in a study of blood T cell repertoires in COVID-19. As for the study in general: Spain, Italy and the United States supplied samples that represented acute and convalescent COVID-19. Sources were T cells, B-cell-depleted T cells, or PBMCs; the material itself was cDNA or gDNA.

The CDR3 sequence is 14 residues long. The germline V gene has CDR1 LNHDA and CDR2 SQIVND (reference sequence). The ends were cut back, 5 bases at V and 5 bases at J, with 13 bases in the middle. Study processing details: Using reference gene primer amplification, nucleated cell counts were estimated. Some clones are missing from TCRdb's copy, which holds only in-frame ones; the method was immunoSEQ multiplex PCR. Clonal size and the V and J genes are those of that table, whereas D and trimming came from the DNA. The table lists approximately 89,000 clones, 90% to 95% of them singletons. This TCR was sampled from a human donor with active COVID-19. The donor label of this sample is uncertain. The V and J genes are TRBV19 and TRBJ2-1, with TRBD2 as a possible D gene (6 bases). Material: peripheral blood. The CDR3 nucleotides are TGTGCCAGTAGTGGACTACGGGGAAACAATGAGCAGTTCTTC. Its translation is CASSGLRGNNEQFF.